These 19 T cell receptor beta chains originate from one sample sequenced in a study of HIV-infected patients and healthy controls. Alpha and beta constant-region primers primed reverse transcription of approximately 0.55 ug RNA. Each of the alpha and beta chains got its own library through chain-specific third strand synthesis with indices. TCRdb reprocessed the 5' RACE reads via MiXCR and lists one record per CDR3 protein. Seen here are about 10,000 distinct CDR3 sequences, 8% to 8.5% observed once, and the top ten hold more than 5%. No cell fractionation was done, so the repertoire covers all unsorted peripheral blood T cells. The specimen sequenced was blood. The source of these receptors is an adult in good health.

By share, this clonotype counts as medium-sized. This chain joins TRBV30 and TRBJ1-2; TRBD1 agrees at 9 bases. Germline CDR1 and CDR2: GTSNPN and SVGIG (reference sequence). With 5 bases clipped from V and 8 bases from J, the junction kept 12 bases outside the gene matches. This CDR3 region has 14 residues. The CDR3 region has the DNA TGTGCCTGGGGGGGCACCGGGACAGGGAACGGCTACACCTTC. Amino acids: CAWGGTGTGNGYTF.

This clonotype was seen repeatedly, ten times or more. The CDR3, as DNA: TGTGCCAGCAGTCCAGAGGGGACAGGGGATTCACCCCTCCACTTT. It specifies CASSPEGTGDSPLHF. The chain joins TRBV28 to TRBJ1-6; 10 nucleotides match TRBD1. Unmatched junction bases numbered 6, after V lost 5 bases and J lost 8 bases. This CDR3 comprises 15 residues. Germline V gives CDR1 MDHEN, CDR2 SYDVKM.

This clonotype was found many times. As DNA, the CDR3 is TGTGCCATCACGCGGACTAGCGGGAGGCCGGATGAGCAGTTCTTC. Amino acids: CAITRTSGRPDEQFF. The chain combines TRBV10-3 with TRBJ2-1; 14 nucleotides match TRBD2. V lost 7 bases and J lost 8; bases outside the gene matches: 7. Germline loops: CDR1 ENHRY, CDR2 SYGVKD. CDR3 length: 15 amino acids.

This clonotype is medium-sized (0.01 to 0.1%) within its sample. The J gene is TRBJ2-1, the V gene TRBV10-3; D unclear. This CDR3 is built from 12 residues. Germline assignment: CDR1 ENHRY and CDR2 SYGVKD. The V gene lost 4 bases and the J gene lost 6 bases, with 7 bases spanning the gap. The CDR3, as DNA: TGTGCCATCAGTGGTCCACTCAATGAGCAGTTCTTC. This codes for CAISGPLNEQFF.

CDR3 sequence: CASTPTISGAGDTEAFF. For the CDR3, the DNA is TGTGCCAGCACCCCAACTATTTCCGGGGCGGGGGACACTGAAGCTTTCTTT. The V gene is TRBV6-5, the J gene TRBJ1-1, with TRBD1 as a possible D gene (5 bases). The CDR3 covers 17 residues. Germline assignment: CDR1 MNHEY and CDR2 SVGAGI. Trimming shortened V by 7 bases and J by 3 bases, and 24 bases separated the two germline ends.

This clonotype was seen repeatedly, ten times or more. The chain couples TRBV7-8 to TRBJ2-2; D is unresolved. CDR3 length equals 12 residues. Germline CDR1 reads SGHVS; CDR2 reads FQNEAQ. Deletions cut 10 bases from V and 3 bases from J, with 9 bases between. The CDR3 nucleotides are TGTGCCAACCCGACCCACACCGGGGAGCTGTTTTTT. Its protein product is CANPTHTGELFF.

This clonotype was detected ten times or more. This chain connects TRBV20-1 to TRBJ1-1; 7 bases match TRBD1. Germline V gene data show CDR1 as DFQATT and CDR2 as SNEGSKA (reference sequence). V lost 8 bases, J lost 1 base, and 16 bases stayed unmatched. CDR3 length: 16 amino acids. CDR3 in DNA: TGCAGTCCCACGCGCCCCCCGGGACAGTCGAACACTGAAGCTTTCTTT. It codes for CSPTRPPGQSNTEAFF.

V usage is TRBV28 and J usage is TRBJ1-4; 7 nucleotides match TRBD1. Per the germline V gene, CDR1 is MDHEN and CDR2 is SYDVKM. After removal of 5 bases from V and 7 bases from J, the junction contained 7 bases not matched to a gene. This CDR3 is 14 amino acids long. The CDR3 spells CASSRDREGEKLFF. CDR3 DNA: TGTGCCAGCAGTCGCGACAGGGAGGGTGAAAAACTGTTTTTT.

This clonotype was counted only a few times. The CDR3 DNA sequence: TGCAGTGCTACCCCCCGGGCTTTGGGTCAGCCCCAGCATTTT. Its protein product is CSATPRALGQPQHF. The genes are TRBV20-1 and TRBJ1-5; D remains ambiguous. Trimming took off 4 bases at V and 6 bases at J, with 16 bases between the two ends. Germline V gene sequence: CDR1 DFQATT, CDR2 SNEGSKA (reference sequence). There are 14 residues in the CDR3.

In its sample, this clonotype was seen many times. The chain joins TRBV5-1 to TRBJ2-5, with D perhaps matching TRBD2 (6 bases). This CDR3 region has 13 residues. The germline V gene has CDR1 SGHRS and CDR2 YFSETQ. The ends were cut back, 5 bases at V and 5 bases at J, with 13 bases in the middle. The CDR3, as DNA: TGCGCCAGCAGGGCGGGGATCGGCGAGACCCAGTACTTC. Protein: CASRAGIGETQYF.

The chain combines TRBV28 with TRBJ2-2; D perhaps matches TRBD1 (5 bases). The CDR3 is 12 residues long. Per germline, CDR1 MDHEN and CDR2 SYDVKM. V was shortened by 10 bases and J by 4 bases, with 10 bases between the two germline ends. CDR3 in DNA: TGTGCCACTGTGGGGCCCACCGGGGAGCTGTTTTTT. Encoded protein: CATVGPTGELFF.

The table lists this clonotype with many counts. The DNA for the CDR3 is TGTGCCAGCAGCCCTCAGGGAAGCGGAGGGGACGAGCAGTACTTC. Its translation: CASSPQGSGGDEQYF. The V gene is TRBV7-2, the J gene TRBJ2-7; D is perhaps TRBD2 (6 bases). V was clipped by 5 bases and J by 5 bases, with 19 bases between them. CDR3 length: 15 amino acids. The germline gives CDR1 SGHTA, CDR2 FQGNSA.

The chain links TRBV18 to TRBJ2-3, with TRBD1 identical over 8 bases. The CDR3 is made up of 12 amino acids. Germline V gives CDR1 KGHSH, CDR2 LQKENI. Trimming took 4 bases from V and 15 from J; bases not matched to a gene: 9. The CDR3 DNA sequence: TGTGCCAGCTCACTGGGAGACAGGGGAAATTATTTT. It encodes CASSLGDRGNYF.

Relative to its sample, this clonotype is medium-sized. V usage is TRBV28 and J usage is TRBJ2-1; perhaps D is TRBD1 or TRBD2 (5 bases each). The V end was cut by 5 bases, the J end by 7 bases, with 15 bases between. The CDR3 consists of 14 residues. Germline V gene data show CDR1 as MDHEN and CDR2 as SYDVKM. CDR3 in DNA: TGTGCCAGCAGTCCGGGGCAAGACGTGAATGAGCAGTTCTTC. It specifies CASSPGQDVNEQFF. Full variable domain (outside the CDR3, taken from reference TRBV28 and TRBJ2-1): DVKVTQSSRYLVKRTGEKVFLECVQDMDHENMFWYRQDPGLGLRLIYFSYDVKMKEKGDIPEGYSVSREKKERFSLILESASTNQTSMYLCASSPGQDVNEQFFGPGTRLTVL.

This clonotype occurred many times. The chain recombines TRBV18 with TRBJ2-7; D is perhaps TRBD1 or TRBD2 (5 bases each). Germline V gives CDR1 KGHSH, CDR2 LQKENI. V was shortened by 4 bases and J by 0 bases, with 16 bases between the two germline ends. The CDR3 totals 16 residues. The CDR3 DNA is TGTGCCAGCTCACTTACTAGGGGTTTTAGCTCCTACGAGCAGTACTTC. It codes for CASSLTRGFSSYEQYF.

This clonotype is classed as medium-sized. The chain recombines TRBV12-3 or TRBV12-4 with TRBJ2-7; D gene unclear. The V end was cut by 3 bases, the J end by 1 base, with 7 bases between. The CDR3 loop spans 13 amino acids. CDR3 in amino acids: CASSLGPSYEQYF. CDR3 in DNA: TGTGCCAGCAGTTTGGGCCCGTCCTACGAGCAGTACTTC.

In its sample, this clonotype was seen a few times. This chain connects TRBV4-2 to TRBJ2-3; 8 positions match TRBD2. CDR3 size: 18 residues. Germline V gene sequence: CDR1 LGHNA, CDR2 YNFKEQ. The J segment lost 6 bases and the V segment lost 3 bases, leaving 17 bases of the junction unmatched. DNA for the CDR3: TGTGCCAGCAGCCAGTACGCCCCGGGAGCGGGAGTTTTGGATACGCAGTATTTT. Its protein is CASSQYAPGAGVLDTQYF.

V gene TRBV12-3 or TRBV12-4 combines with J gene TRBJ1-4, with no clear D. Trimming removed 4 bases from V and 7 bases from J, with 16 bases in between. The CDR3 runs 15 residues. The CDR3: CASSSDRGVGEKLFF. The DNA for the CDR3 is TGTGCCAGCAGTTCCGACCGGGGAGTGGGTGAAAAACTGTTTTTT.

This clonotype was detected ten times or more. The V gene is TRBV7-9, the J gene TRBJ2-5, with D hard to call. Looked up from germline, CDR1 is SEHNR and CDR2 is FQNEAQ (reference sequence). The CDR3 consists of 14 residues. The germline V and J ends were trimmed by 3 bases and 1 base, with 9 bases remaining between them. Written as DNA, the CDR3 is TGTGCCAGCAGCTTGACTGGCCTCCAAGAGACCCAGTACTTC. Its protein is CASSLTGLQETQYF.